These 16 T cell receptor beta chains share one sample of origin, sequenced in a study of identical twins. TCRdb called the 5' RACE reads again in MiXCR, with one record for every CDR3 protein. In the table there are approximately 700,000 distinct CDR3 sequences, around 6% of which are singletons. Material for sequencing was naive T cells sorted from blood. The origin of the receptors is a man between 18 and 35 years old in good health.

This clonotype was counted between two and nine times. The J gene is TRBJ1-2, the V gene TRBV6-5, with a weak D call TRBD1 (5 bases). CDR1 is MNHEY and CDR2 is SVGAGI in the germline V gene. This CDR3 spans 15 amino acids. The germline V and J ends were trimmed by 4 bases and 0 bases, with 12 bases remaining between them. The CDR3 region is CASSFGTPANYGYTF. The CDR3 DNA follows: TGTGCCAGCAGTTTCGGGACGCCAGCTAACTATGGCTACACCTTC.

This clonotype has ten or more counts. The rearrangement joins TRBV12-3 or TRBV12-4 to TRBJ2-1; D is ambiguous. Trimming stripped 7 bases from V and 4 bases from J, with 11 bases between. The CDR3 runs 13 residues. The CDR3 DNA reads as TGTGCCAGCAAAGGAGACACTTACAATGAGCAGTTCTTC. Translating it yields CASKGDTYNEQFF.

This chain uses TRBV7-7 with TRBJ1-1; D uncertain. Germline CDR1 reads SSHAT; CDR2 reads FNYEAQ (reference sequence). Trimming shortened V by 3 bases and J by 1 base, and 6 bases separated the two germline ends. CDR3 length equals 13 residues. The CDR3 DNA follows: TGTGCCAGCAGCTTGAAAAAGAACACTGAAGCTTTCTTT. It encodes CASSLKKNTEAFF.

This clonotype came up a few times. The CDR3 DNA is TGTGCCTGGAGATTTGTTGGTGAGCAGTTCTTC. Translated: CAWRFVGEQFF. The gene calls are TRBV30 and TRBJ2-1; D gene unclear. This CDR3 has 11 residues. V was trimmed by 3 bases and J by 9 bases, leaving 9 bases between them. Germline CDR1 is GTSNPN and CDR2 is SVGIG (reference sequence).

The table lists this clonotype with many counts. The rearrangement joins TRBV20-1 to TRBJ1-5; a weak D match, TRBD1 (5 bases). Looked up from germline, CDR1 is DFQATT and CDR2 is SNEGSKA (reference sequence). This CDR3 contains 15 residues. The germline V and J ends were trimmed by 3 bases and 7 bases, with 19 bases remaining between them. The CDR3 region is CSASPSDKVGQPQHF. As DNA, the CDR3 is TGCAGTGCTAGCCCCTCGGACAAAGTAGGGCAGCCCCAGCATTTT.

On this clonotype: Relative to the germline gene, one junction end is altered; a read error may explain this. This rearrangement joins TRBV11-3 to TRBJ2-5; the D gene is possibly TRBD1 (5 bases). The germline V gene encodes CDR1 SGHNT and CDR2 YENEEA. The CDR3 is 12 residues long. CDR3 nucleotide sequence: TGTGCCAGCAGCTTAGATATCAGGGATTGCAACTTC. It codes for CASSLDIRDCNF.

The CDR3 region has the DNA TGTGCCAGCAGCGACGGGACTAGCGGGAGGTTGGATACGCAGTATTTT. As protein: CASSDGTSGRLDTQYF. This chain connects TRBV7-9 to TRBJ2-3; 15 bases map to TRBD2. CDR1 is SEHNR, CDR2 FQNEAQ, per germline (reference sequence). The CDR3 consists of 16 residues. V dropped 5 bases and J dropped 6; count of bases not matched to a gene: 6.

This clonotype was seen repeatedly, ten times or more. The V call is TRBV5-1, the J call TRBJ2-3; D may correspond to TRBD1 or TRBD2 (5 bases each). Per the germline V gene, CDR1 is SGHRS and CDR2 is YFSETQ. Trimming removed 0 bases at V and 5 bases at J, with 10 bases between. The CDR3 loop spans 14 amino acids. Written as DNA, the CDR3 is TGCGCCAGCAGCTTGGGGGGGAGAGGAGATACGCAGTATTTT. It is translated as CASSLGGRGDTQYF.

Many counts were recorded for this clonotype. The chain has TRBV15 and TRBJ2-1; D possibly matches TRBD1 or TRBD2 (5 bases each). Germline-derived CDR1 and CDR2 are LNHNV and YYDKDF (reference sequence). Trimming removed 6 bases at V and 8 bases at J, with 14 bases between. The length of the CDR3 is 13 residues. CDR3 amino acids: CATRRDLPDEQFF. The CDR3 nucleotides read TGTGCCACCAGACGGGACCTCCCCGATGAGCAGTTCTTC. Full variable domain (remainder filled in from reference TRBV15 and TRBJ2-1): DAMVIQNPRYQVTQFGKPVTLSCSQTLNHNVMYWYQQKSSQAPKLLFHYYDKDFNNEADTPDNFQSRRPNTSFCFLDIRSPGLGDTAMYLCATRRDLPDEQFFGPGTRLTVL.

This clonotype was counted at least ten times. This chain links TRBV12-3 or TRBV12-4 with TRBJ2-1, with D unresolved. This CDR3 spans 13 amino acids. Trimming shortened V by 6 bases and J by 5 bases, and 11 bases separated the two germline ends. The CDR3 reads CASSLRRDNEQFF. CDR3 sequence (DNA): TGTGCCAGCAGCCTAAGACGAGACAATGAGCAGTTCTTC.

This clonotype was found a few times. The rearrangement uses TRBV18 and TRBJ1-1; no clear D. The germline V and J ends were trimmed by 2 bases and 8 bases, with 9 bases remaining between them. Germline assignment: CDR1 KGHSH and CDR2 LQKENI. CDR3 length: 12 residues. CDR3 sequence: CASSPTPEEAFF. In DNA, the CDR3 is TGTGCCAGCTCACCAACGCCGGAAGAAGCTTTCTTT.

This clonotype was observed many times. This chain links TRBV7-2 with TRBJ2-3; 7 nucleotides line up with TRBD2. CDR3 length equals 14 residues. Germline V gene data show CDR1 as SGHTA and CDR2 as FQGNSA. With 3 bases clipped from V and 4 bases from J, the junction kept 4 bases outside the gene matches. The CDR3 spells CASSFRLAADTQYF. CDR3 coding DNA: TGTGCCAGCAGCTTCAGACTAGCTGCAGATACGCAGTATTTT. The variable domain in full, completed from reference TRBV7-2 and TRBJ2-3, reads GAGVSQSPSNKVTEKGKDVELRCDPISGHTALYWYRQSLGQGLEFLIYFQGNSAPDKSGLPSDRFSAERTGGSVSTLTIQRTQQEDSAVYLCASSFRLAADTQYFGPGTRLTVL.

This clonotype was picked up a small number of times. The chain recombines TRBV6-1 with TRBJ2-3, with D possibly being TRBD2 (6 bases). Germline V gene lookup returns CDR1 MNHNS and CDR2 SASEGT. The CDR3 is 13 amino acids. With 10 bases removed from V and 2 bases from J, the gap between germline ends came to 13 bases. The CDR3 spells CATQRVVTDTQYF. In DNA, the CDR3 is TGTGCCACCCAGCGGGTAGTCACAGATACGCAGTATTTT.

In this sample, this clonotype turned up many times. The chain couples TRBV27 to TRBJ2-6; D is tentatively TRBD1 or TRBD2 (5 bases each). V lost 3 bases and J 1 base, leaving 13 bases between the germline ends. There are 17 residues in the CDR3. Germline loops: CDR1 MNHEY, CDR2 SMNVEV (reference sequence). The CDR3 is CASSFRRGVSGANVLTF. DNA for the CDR3: TGTGCCAGCAGTTTCCGCCGAGGGGTTTCTGGGGCCAACGTCCTGACTTTC.

There are a few counts of this clonotype. V gene TRBV27 combines with J gene TRBJ1-1; D might be TRBD1 (5 bases). V gave up 2 bases and J gave up 1 base, with 11 bases separating them. The CDR3 covers 15 residues. The germline V gene encodes CDR1 MNHEY and CDR2 SMNVEV (reference sequence). CDR3 bases: TGTGCCAGCAGTTTACAGGGCGGCAGGAACACTGAAGCTTTCTTT. Its protein is CASSLQGGRNTEAFF.

V is TRBV19 and J is TRBJ2-7, with D perhaps given as TRBD1 or TRBD2 (6 bases each). The germline V and J ends were trimmed by 3 bases and 6 bases, with 15 bases remaining between them. CDR1 and CDR2 (germline): LNHDA, SQIVND (reference sequence). CDR3 length equals 14 residues. The CDR3 region is CASSILGGPSEQYF. The CDR3 bases are TGTGCCAGTAGTATTTTAGGGGGGCCCTCCGAGCAGTACTTC.